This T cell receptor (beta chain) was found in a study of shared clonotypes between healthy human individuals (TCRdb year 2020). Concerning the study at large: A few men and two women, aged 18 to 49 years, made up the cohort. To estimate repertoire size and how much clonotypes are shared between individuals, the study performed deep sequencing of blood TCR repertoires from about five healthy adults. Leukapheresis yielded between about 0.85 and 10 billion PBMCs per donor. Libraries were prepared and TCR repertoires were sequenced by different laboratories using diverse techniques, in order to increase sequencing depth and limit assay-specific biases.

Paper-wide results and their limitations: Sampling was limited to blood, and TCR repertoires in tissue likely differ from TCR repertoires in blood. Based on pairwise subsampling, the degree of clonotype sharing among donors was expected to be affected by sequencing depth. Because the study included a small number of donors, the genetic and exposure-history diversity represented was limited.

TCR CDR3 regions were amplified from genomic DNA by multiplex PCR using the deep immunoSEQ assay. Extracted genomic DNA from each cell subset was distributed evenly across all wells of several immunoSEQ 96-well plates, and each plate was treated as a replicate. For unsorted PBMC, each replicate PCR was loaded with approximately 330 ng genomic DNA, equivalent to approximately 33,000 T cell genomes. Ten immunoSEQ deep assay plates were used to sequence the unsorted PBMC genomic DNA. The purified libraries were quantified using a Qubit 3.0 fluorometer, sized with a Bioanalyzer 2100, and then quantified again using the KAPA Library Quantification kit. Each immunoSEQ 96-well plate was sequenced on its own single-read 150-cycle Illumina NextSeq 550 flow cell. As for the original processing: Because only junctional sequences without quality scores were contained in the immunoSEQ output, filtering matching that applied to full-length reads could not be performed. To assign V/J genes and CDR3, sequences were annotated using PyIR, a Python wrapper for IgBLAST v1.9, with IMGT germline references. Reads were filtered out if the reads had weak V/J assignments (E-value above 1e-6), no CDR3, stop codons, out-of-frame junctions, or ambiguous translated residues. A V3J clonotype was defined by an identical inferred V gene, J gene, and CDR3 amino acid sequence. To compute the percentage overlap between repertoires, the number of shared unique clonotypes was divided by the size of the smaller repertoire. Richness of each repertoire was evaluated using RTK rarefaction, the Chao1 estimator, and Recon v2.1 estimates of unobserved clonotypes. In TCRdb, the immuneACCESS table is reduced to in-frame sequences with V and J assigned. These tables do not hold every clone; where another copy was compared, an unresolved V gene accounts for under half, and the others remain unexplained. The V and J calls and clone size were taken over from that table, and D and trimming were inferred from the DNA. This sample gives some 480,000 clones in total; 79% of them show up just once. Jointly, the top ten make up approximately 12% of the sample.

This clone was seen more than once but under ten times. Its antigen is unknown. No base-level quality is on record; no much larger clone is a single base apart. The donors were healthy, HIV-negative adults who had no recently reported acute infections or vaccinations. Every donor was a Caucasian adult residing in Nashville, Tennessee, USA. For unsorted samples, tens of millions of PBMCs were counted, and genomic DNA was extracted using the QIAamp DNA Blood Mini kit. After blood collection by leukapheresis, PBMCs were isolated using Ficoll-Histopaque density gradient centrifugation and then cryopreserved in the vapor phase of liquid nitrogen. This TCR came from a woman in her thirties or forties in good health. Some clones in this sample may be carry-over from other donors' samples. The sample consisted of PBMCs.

The CDR3 region: CASGQNNSPLHF. The bases read TGTGCCAGCGGACAGAATAATTCACCCCTCCACTTT. Rearrangement joined TRBV28 to TRBJ1-6, with TRBD1 tentatively as D gene (6 bases match). A distance of 7 bases separates the germline ends of V and J, which lose 8 bases and 5 bases respectively. Per the germline V gene, MDHEN is the CDR1 and SYDVKM is the CDR2. Taken from cysteine to phenylalanine, the CDR3 has 12 residues. The entry retains the CDR3 DNA only, 36 bases that are in frame from base 1.